A single sample gave rise to the 13 T cell receptor beta chains below, sequenced in a study of monozygotic twins with inflammatory bowel disease. TCRdb reprocessed the 5' RACE reads, keeping one entry per CDR3 protein, no DNA. This sample contains tens of thousands of distinct CDR3 sequences. The specimen sequenced was blood. The receptors were sampled from a human donor with ulcerative colitis or Crohn's disease, or a healthy co-twin of an affected twin (not recorded which).

The CDR3 sequence: CASSLGLGNQPQHF. J is TRBJ1-5 and V is TRBV13. CDR3 size: 14 residues. Germline V gene sequence: CDR1 PRHDT, CDR2 FYEKMQ (reference sequence). Variable domain in full (rest from reference TRBV13 and TRBJ1-5): AAGVIQSPRHLIKEKRETATLKCYPIPRHDTVYWYQQGPGQDPQFLISFYEKMQSDKGSIPDRFSAQQFSDYHSELNMSSLELGDSALYFCASSLGLGNQPQHFGDGTRLSIL.

The genes are TRBV7-9 and TRBJ2-7; there is no DNA to check the TCRdb D call of TRBD2. The germline V gene encodes CDR1 SEHNR and CDR2 FQNEAQ (reference sequence). The length of the CDR3 is 15 residues. The CDR3 loop is CASSLGLVTSYEQYF.

The CDR3 spells CASRAQAGRLDIQYF. The rearrangement links TRBV2 to TRBJ2-4; TCRdb indicates TRBD1, and absent DNA this call remains unverified. CDR1 and CDR2 (germline): SNHLY, FYNNEI. The CDR3 consists of 15 residues.

V is TRBV10-3 and J is TRBJ1-5. Germline lookup yields CDR1 ENHRY and CDR2 SYGVKD. The CDR3 spans 18 residues. CDR3 region: CAISDPAIDDDSNQPQHF.

The rearrangement links TRBV6-1 to TRBJ2-3; the TCRdb call, TRBD1, lacks DNA for checking. The CDR3 spans 14 residues. The germline gives CDR1 MNHNS, CDR2 SASEGT. CDR3: CASRRQGRADTQYF.

This chain uses TRBV7-2 with TRBJ1-5; TCRdb's D gene call, TRBD1, goes unchecked for lack of DNA. The germline V gene has CDR1 SGHTA and CDR2 FQGNSA. The CDR3 runs to 15 residues. CDR3 sequence: CASSFGPQGHQPQHF.

The rearrangement links TRBV10-3 to TRBJ2-3; as DNA is missing, the TRBD1 call by TCRdb cannot be tested. The germline V gene has CDR1 ENHRY and CDR2 SYGVKD. The CDR3 runs 14 residues. CDR3 in amino acids: CASTGTGFADTQYF.

The rearrangement uses TRBV10-2 and TRBJ1-5; TCRdb designates TRBD1, a call that cannot be tested without DNA. CDR1 WSHSY and CDR2 SAAADI come from the germline V gene. The CDR3 contains 15 residues. CDR3 region: CASSELRDYNQPQHF.

The V gene is TRBV7-9, the J gene TRBJ2-2; the TRBD2 assignment by TCRdb is unverifiable without DNA. This CDR3 spans 16 amino acids. Per the germline V gene, CDR1 is SEHNR and CDR2 is FQNEAQ (reference sequence). The CDR3 spells CASSTLAGANTGELFF.

V usage is TRBV7-9 and J usage is TRBJ2-1; TCRdb reports TRBD1, a call that lacks DNA to check it against. The CDR3 consists of 16 residues. Per the germline V gene, CDR1 is SEHNR and CDR2 is FQNEAQ (reference sequence). The CDR3 sequence is CASRNRGPTSYNEQFF.

The chain couples TRBV20-1 to TRBJ2-3. This CDR3 spans 12 amino acids. Germline V gives CDR1 DFQATT, CDR2 SNEGSKA (reference sequence). CDR3: CSARAAGDTQYF.

The rearrangement links TRBV6-6 to TRBJ1-1; TCRdb proposes TRBD1, but this gene call is untestable without DNA. The CDR3 totals 13 residues. Germline CDR1 MNHNY, CDR2 SVGAGI (reference sequence). The CDR3 loop reads CASSRGTVSEAFF.

The chain carries TRBV5-1 and TRBJ2-4; with no DNA, the TCRdb D assignment of TRBD1 cannot be verified. CDR3 length equals 16 residues. Germline lookup yields CDR1 SGHRS and CDR2 YFSETQ. The CDR3 is CASSLADRGAKNIQYF.